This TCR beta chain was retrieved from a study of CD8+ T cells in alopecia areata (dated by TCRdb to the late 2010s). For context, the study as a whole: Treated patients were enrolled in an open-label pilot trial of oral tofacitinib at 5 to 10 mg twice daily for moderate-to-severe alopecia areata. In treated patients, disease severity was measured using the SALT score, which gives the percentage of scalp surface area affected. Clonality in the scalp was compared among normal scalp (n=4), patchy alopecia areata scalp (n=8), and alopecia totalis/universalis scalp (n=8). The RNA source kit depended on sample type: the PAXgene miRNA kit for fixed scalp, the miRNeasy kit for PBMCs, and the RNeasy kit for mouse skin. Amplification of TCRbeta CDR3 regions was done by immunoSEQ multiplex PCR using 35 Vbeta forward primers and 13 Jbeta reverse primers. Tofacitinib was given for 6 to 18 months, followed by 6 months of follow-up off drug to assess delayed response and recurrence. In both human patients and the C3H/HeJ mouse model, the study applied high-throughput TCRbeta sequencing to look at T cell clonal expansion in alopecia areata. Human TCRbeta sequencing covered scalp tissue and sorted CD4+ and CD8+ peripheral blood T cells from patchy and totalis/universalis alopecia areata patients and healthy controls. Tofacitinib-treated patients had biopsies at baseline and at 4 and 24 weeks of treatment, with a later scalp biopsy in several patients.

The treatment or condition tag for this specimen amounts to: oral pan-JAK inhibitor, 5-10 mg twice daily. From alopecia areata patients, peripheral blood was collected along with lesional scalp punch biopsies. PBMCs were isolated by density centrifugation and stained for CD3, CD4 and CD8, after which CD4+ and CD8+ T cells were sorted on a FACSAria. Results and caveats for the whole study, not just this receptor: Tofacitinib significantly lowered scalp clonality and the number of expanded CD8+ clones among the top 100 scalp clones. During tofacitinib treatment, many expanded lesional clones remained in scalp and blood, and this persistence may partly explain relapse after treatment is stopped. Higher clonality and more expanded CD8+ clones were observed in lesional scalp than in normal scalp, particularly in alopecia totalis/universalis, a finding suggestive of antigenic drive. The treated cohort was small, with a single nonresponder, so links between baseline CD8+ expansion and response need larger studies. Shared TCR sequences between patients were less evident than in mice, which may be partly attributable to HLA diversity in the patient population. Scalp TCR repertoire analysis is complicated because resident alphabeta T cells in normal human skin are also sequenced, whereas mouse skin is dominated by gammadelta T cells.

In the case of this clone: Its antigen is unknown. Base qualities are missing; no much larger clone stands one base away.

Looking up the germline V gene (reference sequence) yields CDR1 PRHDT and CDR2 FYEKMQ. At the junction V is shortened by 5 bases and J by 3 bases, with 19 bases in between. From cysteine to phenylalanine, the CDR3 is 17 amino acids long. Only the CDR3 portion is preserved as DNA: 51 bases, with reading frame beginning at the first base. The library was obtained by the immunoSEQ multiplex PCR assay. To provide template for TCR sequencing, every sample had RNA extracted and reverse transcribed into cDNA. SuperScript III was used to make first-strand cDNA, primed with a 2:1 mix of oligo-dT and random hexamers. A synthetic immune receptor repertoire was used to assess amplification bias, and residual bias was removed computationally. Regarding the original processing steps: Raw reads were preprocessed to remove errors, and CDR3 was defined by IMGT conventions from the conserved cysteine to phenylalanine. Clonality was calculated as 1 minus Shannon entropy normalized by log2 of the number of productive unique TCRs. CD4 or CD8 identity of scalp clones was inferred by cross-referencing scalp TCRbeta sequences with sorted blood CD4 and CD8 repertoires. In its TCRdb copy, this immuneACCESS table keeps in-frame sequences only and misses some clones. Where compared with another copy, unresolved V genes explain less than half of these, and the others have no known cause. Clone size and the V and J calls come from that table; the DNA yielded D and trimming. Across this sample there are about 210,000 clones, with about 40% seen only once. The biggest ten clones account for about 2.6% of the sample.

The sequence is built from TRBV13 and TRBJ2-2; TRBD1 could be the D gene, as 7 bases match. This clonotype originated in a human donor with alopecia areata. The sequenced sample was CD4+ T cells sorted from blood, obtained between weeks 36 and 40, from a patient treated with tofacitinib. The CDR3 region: CASSAGQRRGHTGELFF. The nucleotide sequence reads TGTGCCAGCAGCGCGGGACAGCGGAGAGGGCACACCGGGGAGCTGTTTTTT.